A selection of T cell receptor beta chains follows, all from one sample in a study of shared clonotypes between healthy human individuals. Data came from immunoSEQ multiplex PCR; TCRdb stores just in-frame clones and leaves some out. Found here are 550,000 to 800,000 clones, 90% of them singletons; the top ten hold approximately 35%. Sequenced sample: memory CD8+ T cells from PBMCs. Source of these receptors: a man in his late teens or twenties in good health. Some clones in this sample may be carry-over from other donors' samples. The CDR3 runs from the conserved cysteine through the conserved F or W. D genes are given only for firm matches. For some rows the clone size is stated as once, few or many, or as a class when expanded; others skip it.

d_call: NA; v_call: TRBV6-5; cdr3_length: 16; j_call: TRBJ2-7; clone_size: NA; cdr3_nt: TGTGCCAGCAGTTACTCGATAGGCCCTAGGTCCTACGAGCAGTACTTC; cdr3_aa: CASSYSIGPRSYEQYF
d_call: NA; v_call: TRBV13; cdr3_length: 16; j_call: TRBJ2-6; clone_size: NA; cdr3_nt: TGTGCCAGCAGCTTAGGCCTCAATTTTGGGGCCAACGTCCTGACTTTC; cdr3_aa: CASSLGLNFGANVLTF
d_call: NA; v_call: TRBV13; cdr3_length: 13; j_call: TRBJ1-3; clone_size: NA; cdr3_nt: TGTGCCAGCAGCCCACTGGGGGGAAACACCATATATTTT; cdr3_aa: CASSPLGGNTIYF
d_call: NA; v_call: TRBV6-1; cdr3_length: 13; j_call: TRBJ2-7; clone_size: NA; cdr3_nt: TGTGCCAGCATTGTTAGCGGCTCGGGGGAGCAGTACTTC; cdr3_aa: CASIVSGSGEQYF
d_call: NA; v_call: TRBV5-8; cdr3_length: 14; j_call: TRBJ2-7; clone_size: few; cdr3_nt: TGTGCCAGCAGCCCGGACAGCGCTTACGACGAGCAGTACTTC; cdr3_aa: CASSPDSAYDEQYF
d_call: NA; v_call: TRBV5-6; cdr3_length: 15; j_call: TRBJ2-1; clone_size: once; cdr3_nt: TGTGCCAGCAGCTTGGCCGTCACCTCCTACAATGAGCAGTTCTTC; cdr3_aa: CASSLAVTSYNEQFF
d_call: TRBD1; v_call: TRBV4-3; cdr3_length: 15; j_call: TRBJ1-2; clone_size: NA; cdr3_nt: TGCGCCAGCAGCCCTGGGACAGGGGGTTGGGATGGCTACACCTTC; cdr3_aa: CASSPGTGGWDGYTF
d_call: NA; v_call: TRBV27; cdr3_length: 14; j_call: TRBJ2-7; clone_size: many; cdr3_nt: TGTGCCAGCAGTTCTCGTTCAACCTCCTACGAGCAGTACTTC; cdr3_aa: CASSSRSTSYEQYF
d_call: NA; v_call: TRBV7-3; cdr3_length: 15; j_call: TRBJ2-7; clone_size: NA; cdr3_nt: TGTGCCAGCAGCTTATTCCCAGGGGGGTCCTACGAGCAGTACTTC; cdr3_aa: CASSLFPGGSYEQYF
d_call: TRBD1; v_call: TRBV6-1; cdr3_length: 11; j_call: TRBJ1-1; clone_size: NA; cdr3_nt: TGTGGGACAGGCTGGAGCCCTGAAGCTTTCTTT; cdr3_aa: CGTGWSPEAFF
d_call: NA; v_call: TRBV27; cdr3_length: 14; j_call: TRBJ1-1; clone_size: NA; cdr3_nt: TGTGCCAGCAGCAATTTCTTTCCGGGAAATGAAGCTTTCTTT; cdr3_aa: CASSNFFPGNEAFF
d_call: NA; v_call: TRBV25-1; cdr3_length: 16; j_call: TRBJ1-1; clone_size: few; cdr3_nt: TGTGCCAGCAGCGAAGATACCTTGGGGCTCCACACTGAAGCTTTCTTT; cdr3_aa: CASSEDTLGLHTEAFF
d_call: TRBD2; v_call: TRBV19; cdr3_length: 16; j_call: TRBJ2-3; clone_size: NA; cdr3_nt: TGTGCCAGTAGTATAGATGGAGCGGGAGACGCAGATACGCAGTATTTT; cdr3_aa: CASSIDGAGDADTQYF
d_call: NA; v_call: TRBV9; cdr3_length: 16; j_call: TRBJ2-2; clone_size: NA; cdr3_nt: TGTGCCAGCAGCGTAACCCCCGGGGACAACACCGGGGAGCTGTTTTTT; cdr3_aa: CASSVTPGDNTGELFF
d_call: NA; v_call: TRBV14; cdr3_length: 14; j_call: TRBJ2-1; clone_size: NA; cdr3_nt: TGTGCCAGCAGCCAACCTGACTCATACAATGAGCAGTTCTTC; cdr3_aa: CASSQPDSYNEQFF
d_call: NA; v_call: TRBV6-6; cdr3_length: 14; j_call: TRBJ2-7; clone_size: once; cdr3_nt: TGTGCCAGCAGTTACTCGGATAGCAGCTACGAGCAGTACTTC; cdr3_aa: CASSYSDSSYEQYF
d_call: NA; v_call: TRBV5-1; cdr3_length: 14; j_call: TRBJ1-5; clone_size: NA; cdr3_nt: TGCGCCAGCAGAGGTCAGGGAAGCAATCAGCCCCAGCATTTT; cdr3_aa: CASRGQGSNQPQHF
d_call: NA; v_call: TRBV7-9; cdr3_length: 17; j_call: TRBJ2-1; clone_size: NA; cdr3_nt: TGTGCCAGCAGCTTACAGTTCCCCAGCGGGTCTGGGAATGAGCAGTTCTTC; cdr3_aa: CASSLQFPSGSGNEQFF
d_call: NA; v_call: TRBV7-9; cdr3_length: 16; j_call: TRBJ2-4; clone_size: NA; cdr3_nt: TGTGCCAGCAGCCCTAACCCTATGCCCGGAGGTAACATTCAGTACTTC; cdr3_aa: CASSPNPMPGGNIQYF
d_call: TRBD2; v_call: TRBV14; cdr3_length: 15; j_call: TRBJ2-3; clone_size: NA; cdr3_nt: TGTGCCAGCAGCCGGGGTAGCGGGATTTCAGATACGCAGTATTTT; cdr3_aa: CASSRGSGISDTQYF
d_call: NA; v_call: TRBV5-6; cdr3_length: 13; j_call: TRBJ2-1; clone_size: NA; cdr3_nt: TGTGCCAGCAGCTACGGTGGGGGGAATGAGCAGTTCTTC; cdr3_aa: CASSYGGGNEQFF
d_call: NA; v_call: TRBV11-2; cdr3_length: 13; j_call: TRBJ1-1; clone_size: NA; cdr3_nt: TGTGCCAGCAGCCCTGGGTTGGGCACTGAAGCTTTCTTT; cdr3_aa: CASSPGLGTEAFF
d_call: NA; v_call: TRBV5-8; cdr3_length: 18; j_call: TRBJ2-5; clone_size: NA; cdr3_nt: TGTGCCAGCAGCAAACTGGTGGGGGAACGGGCCCGAAGGGAGACCCAGTACTTC; cdr3_aa: CASSKLVGERARRETQYF
d_call: NA; v_call: TRBV18; cdr3_length: 14; j_call: TRBJ1-1; clone_size: NA; cdr3_nt: TGTGCCAGCTCACCTTCTCGGGGTAGGACTGAAGCTTTCTTT; cdr3_aa: CASSPSRGRTEAFF
d_call: NA; v_call: TRBV9; cdr3_length: 13; j_call: TRBJ2-3; clone_size: NA; cdr3_nt: TGTGCCAGCAGCGTAGGTTTATCAGATACGCAGTATTTT; cdr3_aa: CASSVGLSDTQYF
d_call: NA; v_call: TRBV27; cdr3_length: 15; j_call: TRBJ2-2; clone_size: NA; cdr3_nt: TGTGCCAGCAGTTTACTCAGGGGTCCCCACGGGGAGCTGTTTTTT; cdr3_aa: CASSLLRGPHGELFF
d_call: NA; v_call: TRBV9; cdr3_length: 13; j_call: TRBJ1-2; clone_size: NA; cdr3_nt: TGTGCCAGCAGCGCCTACAGCGTACCCGGCTACACCTTC; cdr3_aa: CASSAYSVPGYTF
d_call: NA; v_call: TRBV27; cdr3_length: 15; j_call: TRBJ2-5; clone_size: NA; cdr3_nt: TGTGCCAGCAGTCCCCGACAGGCTGGTCAAGAGACCCAGTACTTC; cdr3_aa: CASSPRQAGQETQYF
d_call: NA; v_call: TRBV5-6; cdr3_length: 14; j_call: TRBJ2-5; clone_size: NA; cdr3_nt: TGTGCCAGCAGCTTCGGGGGTCGAATGGGGACCCAGTACTTC; cdr3_aa: CASSFGGRMGTQYF
d_call: NA; v_call: TRBV7-3; cdr3_length: 15; j_call: TRBJ2-1; clone_size: NA; cdr3_nt: TGTGCCAGCAGCTCTGTAGCGGAGGGCTACAATGAGCAGTTCTTC; cdr3_aa: CASSSVAEGYNEQFF
d_call: NA; v_call: TRBV7-9; cdr3_length: 14; j_call: TRBJ2-5; clone_size: NA; cdr3_nt: TGTGCCAGCAGCTTAGTTACCGGGAAGGAGACCCAGTACTTC; cdr3_aa: CASSLVTGKETQYF
d_call: NA; v_call: TRBV5-1; cdr3_length: 16; j_call: TRBJ2-1; clone_size: NA; cdr3_nt: TGCGCCAGCAGCTTGGCCGGTGTCGGTAGCCACAATGAGCAGTTCTTC; cdr3_aa: CASSLAGVGSHNEQFF
d_call: NA; v_call: TRBV7-9; cdr3_length: 16; j_call: TRBJ2-7; clone_size: NA; cdr3_nt: TGTGCCAGCAGCTCTGTAGGAGCGGTCCTTTCCTACGAGCAGTACTTC; cdr3_aa: CASSSVGAVLSYEQYF
d_call: TRBD2; v_call: TRBV28; cdr3_length: 15; j_call: TRBJ2-5; clone_size: NA; cdr3_nt: TGTGCCAGCAGCTCGACTAGCGGGAGAGGAGAGACCCAGTACTTC; cdr3_aa: CASSSTSGRGETQYF
d_call: NA; v_call: TRBV4-1; cdr3_length: 16; j_call: TRBJ2-3; clone_size: NA; cdr3_nt: TGCGCCAGCAGCCACCTCCGAGAGGCGCGGACAGATACGCAGTATTTT; cdr3_aa: CASSHLREARTDTQYF
d_call: TRBD2; v_call: TRBV28; cdr3_length: 18; j_call: TRBJ2-1; clone_size: NA; cdr3_nt: TGTGCCAGCAGTCCGCTGGAAGAGCGGGAGAGCTCCTACAATGAGCAGTTCTTC; cdr3_aa: CASSPLEERESSYNEQFF
d_call: NA; v_call: TRBV14; cdr3_length: 16; j_call: TRBJ2-1; clone_size: NA; cdr3_nt: TGTGCCAGCAGCCCCCTTAGGGACCGGTCAAGCAATGAGCAGTTCTTC; cdr3_aa: CASSPLRDRSSNEQFF
d_call: NA; v_call: TRBV4-1; cdr3_length: 15; j_call: TRBJ1-5; clone_size: once; cdr3_nt: TGCGCCAGCAGCCAAGATCGAGGGAGAAATCAGCCCCAGCATTTT; cdr3_aa: CASSQDRGRNQPQHF
d_call: NA; v_call: TRBV6-5; cdr3_length: 13; j_call: TRBJ1-1; clone_size: NA; cdr3_nt: TGTGCCAGCAGTCCCTATAGGAACAGTGAAGCTTTCTTT; cdr3_aa: CASSPYRNSEAFF
d_call: TRBD2; v_call: TRBV14; cdr3_length: 14; j_call: TRBJ2-7; clone_size: NA; cdr3_nt: TGTGCCAGCAGCCCCCGGACTAGCTCCTACGAGCAGTACTTC; cdr3_aa: CASSPRTSSYEQYF
d_call: NA; v_call: TRBV25-1; cdr3_length: 14; j_call: TRBJ2-2; clone_size: NA; cdr3_nt: TGTGCCAGCAGTGACAGGGAAGTCACCGGGGAGCTGTTTTTT; cdr3_aa: CASSDREVTGELFF
d_call: NA; v_call: TRBV6-5; cdr3_length: 11; j_call: TRBJ2-4; clone_size: NA; cdr3_nt: TGTGCCAGCAGTTACGCCGGACACTACTACTTC; cdr3_aa: CASSYAGHYYF
d_call: NA; v_call: TRBV27; cdr3_length: 14; j_call: TRBJ2-5; clone_size: NA; cdr3_nt: TGTGCCAGCAGTCCGACCCTGCCGGGAGAGACCCAGTACTTC; cdr3_aa: CASSPTLPGETQYF
d_call: NA; v_call: TRBV29-1; cdr3_length: 14; j_call: TRBJ1-1; clone_size: once; cdr3_nt: TGCAGCGTTGATTCAGAATTGGTGGACACTGAAGCTTTCTTT; cdr3_aa: CSVDSELVDTEAFF
d_call: TRBD1; v_call: TRBV6-1; cdr3_length: 15; j_call: TRBJ2-3; clone_size: NA; cdr3_nt: TGTGCCAGCATTTTGACAGGGGCGAGCACAGATACGCAGTATTTT; cdr3_aa: CASILTGASTDTQYF
d_call: NA; v_call: TRBV7-8; cdr3_length: 16; j_call: TRBJ1-1; clone_size: once; cdr3_nt: TGTGCCAGCAGCCTGAGGGGGGCTCAAATGAACACTGAAGCTTTCTTT; cdr3_aa: CASSLRGAQMNTEAFF
d_call: TRBD1; v_call: TRBV9; cdr3_length: 15; j_call: TRBJ1-1; clone_size: NA; cdr3_nt: TGTGCCAGCAGCGCCCGGACAGGGAGGGACACTGAAGCTTTCTTT; cdr3_aa: CASSARTGRDTEAFF
d_call: NA; v_call: TRBV7-6; cdr3_length: 13; j_call: TRBJ2-1; clone_size: NA; cdr3_nt: TGTGCCAGCAGCTTAGCCAGAGGCAATGAGCAGTTCTTC; cdr3_aa: CASSLARGNEQFF
d_call: TRBD1; v_call: TRBV27; cdr3_length: 15; j_call: TRBJ2-7; clone_size: NA; cdr3_nt: TGTGCCAGCAGTGCCGCCGGGACAGCAGGGTACGAGCAGTACTTC; cdr3_aa: CASSAAGTAGYEQYF
d_call: NA; v_call: TRBV7-3; cdr3_length: 13; j_call: TRBJ2-3; clone_size: NA; cdr3_nt: TGTGCCAGCATGCTAGCAGCCACAGATACGCAGTATTTT; cdr3_aa: CASMLAATDTQYF